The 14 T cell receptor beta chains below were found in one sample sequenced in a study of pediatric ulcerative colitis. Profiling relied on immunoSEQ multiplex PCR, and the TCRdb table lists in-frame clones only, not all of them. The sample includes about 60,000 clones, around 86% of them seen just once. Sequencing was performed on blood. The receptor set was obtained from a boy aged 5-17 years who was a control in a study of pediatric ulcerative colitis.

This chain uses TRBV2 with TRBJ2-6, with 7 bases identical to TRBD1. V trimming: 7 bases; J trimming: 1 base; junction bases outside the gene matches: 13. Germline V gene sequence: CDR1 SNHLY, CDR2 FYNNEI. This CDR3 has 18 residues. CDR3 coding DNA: TGTGCCAGCAACCGCTTTTGGCAGGGGGTATCTGGGGCCAACGTCCTGACTTTC. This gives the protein CASNRFWQGVSGANVLTF.

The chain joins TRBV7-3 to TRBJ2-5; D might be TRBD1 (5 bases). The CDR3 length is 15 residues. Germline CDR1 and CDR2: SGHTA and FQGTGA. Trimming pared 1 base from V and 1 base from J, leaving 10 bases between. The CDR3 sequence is CASSLNQGPQETQYF. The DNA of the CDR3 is TGTGCCAGCAGCTTAAATCAGGGCCCCCAAGAGACCCAGTACTTC.

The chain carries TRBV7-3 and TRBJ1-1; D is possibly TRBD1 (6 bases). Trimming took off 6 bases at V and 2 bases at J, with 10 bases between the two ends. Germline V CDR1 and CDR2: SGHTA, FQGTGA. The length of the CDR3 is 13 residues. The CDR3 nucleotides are TGTGCCAGCAGTTTGGGGGCAAACACTGAAGCTTTCTTT. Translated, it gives CASSLGANTEAFF.

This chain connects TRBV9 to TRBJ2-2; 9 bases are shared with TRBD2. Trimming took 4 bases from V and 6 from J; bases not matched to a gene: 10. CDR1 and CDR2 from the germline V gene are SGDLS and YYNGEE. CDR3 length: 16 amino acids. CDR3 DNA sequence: TGTGCCAGCAGCATCCTAGCGGGATGGGAGGCCGGGGAGCTGTTTTTT. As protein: CASSILAGWEAGELFF.

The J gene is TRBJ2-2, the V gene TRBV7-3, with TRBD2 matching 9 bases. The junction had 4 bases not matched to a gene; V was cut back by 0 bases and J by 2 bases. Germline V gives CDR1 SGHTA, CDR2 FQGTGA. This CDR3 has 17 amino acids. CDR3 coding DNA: TGTGCCAGCAGCTTAACTAGCGGGGGCCAAAACACCGGGGAGCTGTTTTTT. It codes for CASSLTSGGQNTGELFF.

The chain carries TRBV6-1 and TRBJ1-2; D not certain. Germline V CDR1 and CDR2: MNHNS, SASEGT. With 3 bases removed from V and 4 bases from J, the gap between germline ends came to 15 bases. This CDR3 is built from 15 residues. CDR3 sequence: CASSDPGSATYGYTF. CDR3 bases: TGTGCCAGCAGTGATCCGGGATCGGCGACCTATGGCTACACCTTC.

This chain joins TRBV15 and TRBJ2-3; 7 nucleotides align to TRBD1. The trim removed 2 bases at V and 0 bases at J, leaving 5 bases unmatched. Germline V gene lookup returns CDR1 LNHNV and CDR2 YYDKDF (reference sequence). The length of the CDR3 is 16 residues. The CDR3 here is CATSRLDRVSTDTQYF. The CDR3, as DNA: TGTGCCACCAGCAGACTCGACAGGGTTAGCACAGATACGCAGTATTTT.

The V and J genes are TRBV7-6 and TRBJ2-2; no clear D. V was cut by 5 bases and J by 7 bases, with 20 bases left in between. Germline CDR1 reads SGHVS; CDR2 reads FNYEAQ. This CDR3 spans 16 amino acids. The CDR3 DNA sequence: TGTGCCAGCAGCCCCCTCGGTTATCCATTCGTCGGGGAGCTGTTTTTT. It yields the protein CASSPLGYPFVGELFF.

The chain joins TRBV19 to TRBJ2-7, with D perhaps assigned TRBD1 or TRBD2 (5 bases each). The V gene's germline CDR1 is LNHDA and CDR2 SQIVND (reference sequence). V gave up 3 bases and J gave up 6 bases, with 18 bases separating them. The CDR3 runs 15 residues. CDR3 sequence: CASSIRPEGYTEQYF. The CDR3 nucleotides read TGTGCCAGTAGTATCCGGCCCGAGGGGTATACCGAGCAGTACTTC.

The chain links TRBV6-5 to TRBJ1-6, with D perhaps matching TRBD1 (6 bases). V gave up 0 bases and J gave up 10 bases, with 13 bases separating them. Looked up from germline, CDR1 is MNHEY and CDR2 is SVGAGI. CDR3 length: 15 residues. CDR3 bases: TGTGCCAGCAGTTACTCGAGCAGGGGAAAATCACCCCTCCACTTT. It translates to CASSYSSRGKSPLHF.

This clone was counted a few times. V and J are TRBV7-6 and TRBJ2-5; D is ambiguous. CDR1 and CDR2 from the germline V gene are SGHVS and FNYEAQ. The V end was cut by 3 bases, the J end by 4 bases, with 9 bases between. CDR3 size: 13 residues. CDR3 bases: TGTGCCAGCAGCTTTTCTGGGTTAGAGACCCAGTACTTC. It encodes CASSFSGLETQYF.

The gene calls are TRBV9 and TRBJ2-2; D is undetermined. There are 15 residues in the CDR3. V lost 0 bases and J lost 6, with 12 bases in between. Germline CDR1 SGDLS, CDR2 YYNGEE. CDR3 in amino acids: CASSVDLASAGELFF. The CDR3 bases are TGTGCCAGCAGCGTAGATCTGGCTTCAGCCGGGGAGCTGTTTTTT.

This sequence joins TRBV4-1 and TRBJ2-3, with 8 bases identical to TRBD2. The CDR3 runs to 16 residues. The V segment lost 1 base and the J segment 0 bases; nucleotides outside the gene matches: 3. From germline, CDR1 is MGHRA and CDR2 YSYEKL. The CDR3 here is CASSQGTSQSTDTQYF. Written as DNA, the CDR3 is TGCGCCAGCAGCCAAGGGACTAGCCAAAGCACAGATACGCAGTATTTT.

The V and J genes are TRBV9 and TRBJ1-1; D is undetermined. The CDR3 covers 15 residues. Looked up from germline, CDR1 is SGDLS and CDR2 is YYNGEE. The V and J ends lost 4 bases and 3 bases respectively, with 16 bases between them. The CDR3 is CASSPLFSEDTEAFF. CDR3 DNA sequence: TGTGCCAGCAGCCCCCTCTTTTCCGAGGACACTGAAGCTTTCTTT.